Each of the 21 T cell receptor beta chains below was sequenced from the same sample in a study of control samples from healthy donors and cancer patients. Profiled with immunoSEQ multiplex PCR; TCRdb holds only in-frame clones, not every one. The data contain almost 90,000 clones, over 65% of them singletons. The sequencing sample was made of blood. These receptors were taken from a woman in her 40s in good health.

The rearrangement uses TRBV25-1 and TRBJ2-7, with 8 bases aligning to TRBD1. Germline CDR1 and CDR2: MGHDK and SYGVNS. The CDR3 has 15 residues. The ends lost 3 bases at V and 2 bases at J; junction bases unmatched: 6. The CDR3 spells CASSDPGTGTYEQYF. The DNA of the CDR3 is TGTGCCAGCAGTGATCCTGGGACAGGAACCTACGAGCAGTACTTC.

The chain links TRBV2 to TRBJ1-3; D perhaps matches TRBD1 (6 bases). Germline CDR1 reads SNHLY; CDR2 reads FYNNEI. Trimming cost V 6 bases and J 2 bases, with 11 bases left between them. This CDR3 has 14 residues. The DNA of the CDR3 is TGTGCCAGCAGACAGGGCTTCGCTGGAAACACCATATATTTT. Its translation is CASRQGFAGNTIYF.

The CDR3 spells CSASLGGAGRNEQFF. In nucleotides, the CDR3 is TGCAGTGCTAGTCTGGGGGGCGCGGGTCGTAATGAGCAGTTCTTC. The chain couples TRBV20-1 to TRBJ2-1; D could derive from TRBD1 or TRBD2 (6 bases each). V lost 3 bases and J lost 7, with 19 bases in between. The CDR3 is 15 amino acids. The V gene's germline CDR1 is DFQATT and CDR2 SNEGSKA (reference sequence).

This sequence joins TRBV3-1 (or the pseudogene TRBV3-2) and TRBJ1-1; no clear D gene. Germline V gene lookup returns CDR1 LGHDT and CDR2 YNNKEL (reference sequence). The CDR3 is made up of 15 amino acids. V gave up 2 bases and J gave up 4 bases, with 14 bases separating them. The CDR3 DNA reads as TGTGCCAGCAGCCAAAACTATTTCGGGGTCACTGAAGCTTTCTTT. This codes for CASSQNYFGVTEAFF.

CDR3: CSARSGQGTYEQYF. In nucleotides, the CDR3 is TGCAGCGCCCGGTCGGGACAGGGGACTTACGAGCAGTACTTC. The chain employs TRBV29-1 and TRBJ2-7; 10 nucleotides agree with TRBD1. The CDR3 is 14 amino acids. CDR1 and CDR2 from the germline V gene are SQVTM and ANQGSEA. V lost 7 bases to trimming and J lost 4 bases; unmatched junction nucleotides: 10.

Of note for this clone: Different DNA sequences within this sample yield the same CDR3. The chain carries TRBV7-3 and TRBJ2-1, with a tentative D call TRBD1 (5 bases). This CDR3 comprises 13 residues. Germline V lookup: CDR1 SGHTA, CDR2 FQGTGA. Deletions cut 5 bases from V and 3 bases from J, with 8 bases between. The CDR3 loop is CASSADSYNEQFF. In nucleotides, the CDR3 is TGTGCCAGCAGCGCAGACAGCTACAATGAGCAGTTCTTC.

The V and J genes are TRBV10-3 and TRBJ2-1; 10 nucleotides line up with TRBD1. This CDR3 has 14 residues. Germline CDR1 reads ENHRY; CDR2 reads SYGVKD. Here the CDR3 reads CAALAGTGDNEQFF. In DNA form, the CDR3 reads TGTGCAGCACTAGCCGGGACAGGGGATAATGAGCAGTTCTTC.

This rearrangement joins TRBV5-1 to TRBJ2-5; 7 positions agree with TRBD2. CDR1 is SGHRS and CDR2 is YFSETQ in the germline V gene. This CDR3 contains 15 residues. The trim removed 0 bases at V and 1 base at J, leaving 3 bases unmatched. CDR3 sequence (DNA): TGCGCCAGCAGCTTGGGGTCGGGGGGCCAAGAGACCCAGTACTTC. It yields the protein CASSLGSGGQETQYF.

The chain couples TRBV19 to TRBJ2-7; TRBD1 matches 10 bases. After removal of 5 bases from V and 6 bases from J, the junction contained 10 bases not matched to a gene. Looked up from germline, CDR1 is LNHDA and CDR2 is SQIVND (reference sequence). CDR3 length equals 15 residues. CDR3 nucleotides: TGTGCCAGTAGTTTCTATGGGACAGGGGTGAGCGAGCAGTACTTC. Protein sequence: CASSFYGTGVSEQYF.

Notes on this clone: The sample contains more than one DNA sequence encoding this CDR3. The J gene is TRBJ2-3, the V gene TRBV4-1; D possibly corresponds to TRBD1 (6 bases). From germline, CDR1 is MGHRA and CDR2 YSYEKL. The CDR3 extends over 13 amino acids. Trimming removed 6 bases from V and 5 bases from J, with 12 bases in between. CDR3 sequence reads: CASSPPTGDTQYF. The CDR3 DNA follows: TGCGCCAGCAGTCCCCCGACAGGAGATACGCAGTATTTT.

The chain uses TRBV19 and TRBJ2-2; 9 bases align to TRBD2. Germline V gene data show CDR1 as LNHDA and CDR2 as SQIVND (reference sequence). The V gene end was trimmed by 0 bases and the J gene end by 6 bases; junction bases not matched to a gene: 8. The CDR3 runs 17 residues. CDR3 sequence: CASSIDGTSYVAGELFF. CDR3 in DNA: TGTGCCAGTAGTATAGACGGGACTAGCTACGTGGCCGGGGAGCTGTTTTTT.

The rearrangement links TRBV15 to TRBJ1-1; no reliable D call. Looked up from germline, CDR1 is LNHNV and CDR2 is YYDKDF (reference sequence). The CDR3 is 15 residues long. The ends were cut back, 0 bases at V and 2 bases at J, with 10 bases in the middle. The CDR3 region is CATSRDLFSNTEAFF. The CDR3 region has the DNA TGTGCCACCAGCAGAGATCTCTTTAGTAACACTGAAGCTTTCTTT. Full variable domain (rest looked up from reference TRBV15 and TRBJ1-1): DAMVIQNPRYQVTQFGKPVTLSCSQTLNHNVMYWYQQKSSQAPKLLFHYYDKDFNNEADTPDNFQSRRPNTSFCFLDIRSPGLGDTAMYLCATSRDLFSNTEAFFGQGTRLTVV.

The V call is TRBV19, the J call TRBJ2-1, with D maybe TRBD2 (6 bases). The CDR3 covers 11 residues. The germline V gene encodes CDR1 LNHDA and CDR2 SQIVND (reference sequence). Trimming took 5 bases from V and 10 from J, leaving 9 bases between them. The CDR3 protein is CASSPGGEQFF. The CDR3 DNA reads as TGTGCCAGTAGTCCCGGGGGAGAGCAGTTCTTC.

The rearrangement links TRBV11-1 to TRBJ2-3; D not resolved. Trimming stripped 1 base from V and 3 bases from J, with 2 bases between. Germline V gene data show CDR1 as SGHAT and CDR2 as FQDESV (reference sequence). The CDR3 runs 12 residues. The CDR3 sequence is CASSLDTDTQYF. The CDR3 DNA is TGTGCCAGCAGCTTAGATACAGATACGCAGTATTTT.

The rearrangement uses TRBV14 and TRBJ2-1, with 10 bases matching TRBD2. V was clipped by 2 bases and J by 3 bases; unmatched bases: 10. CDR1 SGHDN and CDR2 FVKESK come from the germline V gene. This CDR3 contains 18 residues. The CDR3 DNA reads TGTGCCAGCAGCCAACACGCCGGGGCTAGCGGGGGCTACAATGAGCAGTTCTTC. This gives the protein CASSQHAGASGGYNEQFF. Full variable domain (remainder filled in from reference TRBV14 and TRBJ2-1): EAGVTQFPSHSVIEKGQTVTLRCDPISGHDNLYWYRRVMGKEIKFLLHFVKESKQDESGMPNNRFLAERTGGTYSTLKVQPAELEDSGVYFCASSQHAGASGGYNEQFFGPGTRLTVL.

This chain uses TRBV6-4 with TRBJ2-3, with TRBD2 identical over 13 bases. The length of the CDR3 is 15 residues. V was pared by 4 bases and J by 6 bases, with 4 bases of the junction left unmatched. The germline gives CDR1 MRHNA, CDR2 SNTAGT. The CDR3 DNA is TGTGCCAGCAGTGTCACTAGCGGGGGGGCGGATACGCAGTATTTT. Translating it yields CASSVTSGGADTQYF.

The CDR3 DNA reads as TGTGCCAGCAGCACAGCCCCGAGCTCTGGGGCCAACGTCCTGACTTTC. Its translation: CASSTAPSSGANVLTF. The chain couples TRBV5-5 to TRBJ2-6, with D unclear. The CDR3 covers 16 residues. The V gene lost 4 bases and the J gene lost 0 bases, with 11 bases spanning the gap. Germline CDR1 and CDR2: SGHKS and YYEKEE (reference sequence).

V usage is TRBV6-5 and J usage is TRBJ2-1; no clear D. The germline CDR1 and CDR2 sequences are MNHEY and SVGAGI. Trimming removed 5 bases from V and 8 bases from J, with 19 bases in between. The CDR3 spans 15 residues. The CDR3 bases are TGTGCCAGCAGTCTGACCGTCAACCACTGGGATGAGCAGTTCTTC. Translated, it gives CASSLTVNHWDEQFF.

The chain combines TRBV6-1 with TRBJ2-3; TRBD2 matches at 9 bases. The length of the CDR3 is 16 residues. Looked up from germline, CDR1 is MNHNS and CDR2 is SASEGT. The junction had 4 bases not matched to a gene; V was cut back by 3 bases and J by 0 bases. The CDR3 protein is CASSEFSGGSTDTQYF. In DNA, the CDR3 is TGTGCCAGCAGTGAGTTTAGCGGGGGTAGCACAGATACGCAGTATTTT.

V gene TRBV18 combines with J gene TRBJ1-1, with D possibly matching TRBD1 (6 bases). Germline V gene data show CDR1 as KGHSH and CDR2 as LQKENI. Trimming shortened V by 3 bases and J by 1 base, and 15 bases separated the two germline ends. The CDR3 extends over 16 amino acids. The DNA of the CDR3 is TGTGCCAGCTCACCGAGGGGGACACAACCGAACACTGAAGCTTTCTTT. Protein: CASSPRGTQPNTEAFF.

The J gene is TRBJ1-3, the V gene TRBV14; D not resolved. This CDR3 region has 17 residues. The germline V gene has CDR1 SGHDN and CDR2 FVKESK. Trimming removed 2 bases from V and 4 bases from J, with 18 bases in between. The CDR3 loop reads CASSQWSGRLRGNTIYF. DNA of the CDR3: TGTGCCAGCAGCCAATGGTCAGGACGATTGCGGGGAAACACCATATATTTT.